The sequence of this T cell receptor (beta chain) was determined in a study of shared T cell receptors in the human thymus. The CDR3 runs to 16 residues. Germline loops: CDR1 MNHEY, CDR2 SVGAGI. V dropped 2 bases and J dropped 3 bases, with 16 bases sitting between them. Assay used: immunoSEQ multiplex PCR; TCRdb lists only in-frame clones, some missing. This table has some 700,000 clones, 70% to 90% appearing once. The same sample was also used in a study of human thymus T cells. As that report states: Resections that were taken during corrective heart surgery supplied the thymus tissue. Related work showed strongly overlapping thymic repertoires across unrelated individuals.

The sequencing input was thymocytes. V is TRBV6-5 and J is TRBJ1-1; tentative D call: TRBD1 (6 bases). This sequence was found in a girl under two years old with a congenital heart defect. Written as DNA, the CDR3 is TGTGCCAGCAGTTACCGTCGGCAGGGGCGATACACTGAAGCTTTCTTT. This codes for CASSYRRQGRYTEAFF.